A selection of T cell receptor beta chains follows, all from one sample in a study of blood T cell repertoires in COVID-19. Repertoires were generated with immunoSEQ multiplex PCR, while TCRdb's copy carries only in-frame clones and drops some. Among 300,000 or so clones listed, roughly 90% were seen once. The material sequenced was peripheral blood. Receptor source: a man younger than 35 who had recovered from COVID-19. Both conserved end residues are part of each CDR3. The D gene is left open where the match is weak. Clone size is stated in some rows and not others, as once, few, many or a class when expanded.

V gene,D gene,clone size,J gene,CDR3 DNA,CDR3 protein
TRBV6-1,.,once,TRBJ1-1,TGTGCCAGCAGTGAGAGATACACTGAAGCTTTCTTT,CASSERYTEAFF
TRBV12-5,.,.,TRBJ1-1,TGTGCTAGTGGTCTCGGGGTTACGGAGGGCACTGAAGCTTTCTTT,CASGLGVTEGTEAFF
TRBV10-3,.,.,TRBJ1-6,TGTGCCATCAGTGAGTCTGAGAATTCACCCCTCCACTTT,CAISESENSPLHF
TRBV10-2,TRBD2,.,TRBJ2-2,TGCGCCAGCACCGCGGGGGGGAGAAAGACCGGGGAGCTGTTTTTT,CASTAGGRKTGELFF
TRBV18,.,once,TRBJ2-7,TGTGCCAGCTCACCGCCGGCGGGCCTTACCTACGAGCAGTACTTC,CASSPPAGLTYEQYF
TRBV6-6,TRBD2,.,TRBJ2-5,TGTGCCAGCAGACGACTAGCGGGAGGAGTGGTCCAAGAGACCCAGTACTTC,CASRRLAGGVVQETQYF
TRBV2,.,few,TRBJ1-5,TGTGCCAGCAGTGTCGGCCCCCTAGGGCCCCAGCATTTT,CASSVGPLGPQHF
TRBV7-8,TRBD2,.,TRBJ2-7,TGTGCCAGCAGCGCTCAACTAGCGGGAGTATCCTACGAGCAGTACTTC,CASSAQLAGVSYEQYF
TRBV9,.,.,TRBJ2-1,TGTGCCAGCAGCGTAGGGGGGAGGGACACTAGCAATGAGCAGTTCTTC,CASSVGGRDTSNEQFF
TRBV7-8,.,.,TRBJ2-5,TGTGCCAGCAGCTTAGCTGGCAGGGAAGAAGAGACCCAGTACTTC,CASSLAGREEETQYF
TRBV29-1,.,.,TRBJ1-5,TGCAGCGTTGGAAGGGAGCCGGGCCAGCCCCAGCATTTT,CSVGREPGQPQHF
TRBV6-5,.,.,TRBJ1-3,TGTGCCAGCAGCCCCAGGTTCTCTGGAAACACCATATATTTT,CASSPRFSGNTIYF
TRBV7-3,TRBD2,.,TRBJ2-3,TGTGCCAGCAGCCCGTACGGCCTTAGCGGGAGGGGCACAGATACGCAGTATTTT,CASSPYGLSGRGTDTQYF
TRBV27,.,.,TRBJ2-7,TGTGCCAGCAGTTATCGGGATTCCTACGAGCAGTACTTC,CASSYRDSYEQYF
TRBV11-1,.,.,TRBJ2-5,TGTGCCAGCAGCGTTAGGGGAAGCTCACAAGAGACCCAGTACTTC,CASSVRGSSQETQYF
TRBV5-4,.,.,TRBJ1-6,TGTGCCAGCAGCTTGTCGTCAGGAGGAAGGAATTCACCCCTCCATTTT,CASSLSSGGRNSPLHF
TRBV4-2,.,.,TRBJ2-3,TGTGCCAGCACCTCAAGGGGGACTACCCGTCTCAGGACAGATACGCAGTATTTT,CASTSRGTTRLRTDTQYF
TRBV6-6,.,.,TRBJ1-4,TGTGCCAGCTCGAGCGTGGATGCCGGTGAAAAACTGTTTTTT,CASSSVDAGEKLFF
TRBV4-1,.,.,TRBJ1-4,TGCGCCAGCAGCCAGCCGCGGAGGGGCAGAGGTAATGAAAAACTGTTTTTT,CASSQPRRGRGNEKLFF
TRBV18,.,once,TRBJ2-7,TGTGCCAGCTCAGTACTGACAGACTACGAGCAGTACTTC,CASSVLTDYEQYF
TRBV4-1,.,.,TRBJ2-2,TGCGCCAGCAGCCCTTCCGGAAGGAGGGGCGCGGACGGGGAGCTGTTTTTT,CASSPSGRRGADGELFF
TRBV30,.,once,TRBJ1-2,TGTGCCTGGAGTGTACCAGGGGTGTACTATGGCTACACCTTC,CAWSVPGVYYGYTF
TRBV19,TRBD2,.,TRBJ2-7,TGTGCCAGTAGTATAGGAGGACTAGCGGGGTCCTACGAGCAGTACTTC,CASSIGGLAGSYEQYF
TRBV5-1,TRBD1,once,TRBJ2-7,TGCGCCAGCAGCTACCGACAGGGGCTAGTCTACGAGCAGTACTTC,CASSYRQGLVYEQYF
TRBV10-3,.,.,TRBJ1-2,TGTGCCATCAGTGAGTCCGGTCAGGGGTACACCTTC,CAISESGQGYTF
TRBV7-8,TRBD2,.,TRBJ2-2,TGTGTGTGGACTAGCGGGAGTCCGAACACCGGGGAGCTGTTTTTT,CVWTSGSPNTGELFF
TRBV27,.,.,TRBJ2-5,TGTGCCAGCATCGGAGAGACCCAGTACTTC,CASIGETQYF
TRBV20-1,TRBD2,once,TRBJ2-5,TGCAGTGCTAGTGCGGGGGGCGGAGAGACCCAGTACTTC,CSASAGGGETQYF
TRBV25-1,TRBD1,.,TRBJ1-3,TGTGCCAGCAGTAAAGGGGGCGAGGCAGGAAACACCATATATTTT,CASSKGGEAGNTIYF
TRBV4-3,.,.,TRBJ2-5,TGCGCCAGCAGCCAAGAGACTGTCGGGGAGACCCAGTACTTC,CASSQETVGETQYF
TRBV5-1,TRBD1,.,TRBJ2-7,TGCGCCAGCAGCCCTCTGGGACAGGGGACCTACGAGCAGTACTTC,CASSPLGQGTYEQYF
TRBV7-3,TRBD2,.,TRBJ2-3,TGTGCCAGCAGCTTAACAGCGGGGGAGGTGACAGATACGCAGTATTTT,CASSLTAGEVTDTQYF
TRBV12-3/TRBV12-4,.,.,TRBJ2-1,TGTGCCAGCAGTTTAGTCGACCAGGGTAGGTGGTTCTTC,CASSLVDQGRWFF
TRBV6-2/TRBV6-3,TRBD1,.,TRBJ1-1,TGTGCCAGCAGCCCGGGGACAGCCCCTGACACTGAAGCTTTCTTT,CASSPGTAPDTEAFF
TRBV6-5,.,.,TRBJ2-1,TGTGCCAGCACCCCCCTCACGGGATCGGGGCAGTTCTTC,CASTPLTGSGQFF
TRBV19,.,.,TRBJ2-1,TGTGCCAGTAGCCCCCAAGGGACTCGCGCCTACAATGAGCAGTTCTTC,CASSPQGTRAYNEQFF
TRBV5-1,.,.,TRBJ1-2,TGCGCCAGCAGGGGTGACAGTAACTATGGCTACACCTTC,CASRGDSNYGYTF
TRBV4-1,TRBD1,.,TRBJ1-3,TGCGCCAGCAGCCCCCAGGGACAGGCCCTTACTTGGGTTTCTGGAAACACCATATATTTT,CASSPQGQALTWVSGNTIYF
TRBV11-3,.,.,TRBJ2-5,TGTGCCAGCAGCCCTCTTTTAGCGGAGGAACCCTTACAAGAGACCCAGTACTTC,CASSPLLAEEPLQETQYF
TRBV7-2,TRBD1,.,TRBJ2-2,TGTGCCAGCAGCTCTGTCCTTAGGGGGACAGCCACCGGGGAGCTGTTTTTT,CASSSVLRGTATGELFF
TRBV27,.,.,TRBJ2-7,TGTGCCAGCAGATTAGGACAGAACTACGAGCAGTACTTC,CASRLGQNYEQYF
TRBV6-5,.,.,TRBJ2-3,TGTGCCAGCACCTTGACTAGCACAGATACGCAGTATTTT,CASTLTSTDTQYF
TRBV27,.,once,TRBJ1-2,TGTGCCAGCACCCTCAGGGGCGGGCAGCGGGAGGGCTACACCTTC,CASTLRGGQREGYTF
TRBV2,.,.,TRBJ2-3,TGTGCCAGCGGAGGACGGGGATCCACAGATACGCAGTATTTT,CASGGRGSTDTQYF
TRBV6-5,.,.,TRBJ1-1,TGTGCCAGCACCTCAACAGAGAACACTGAAGCTTTCTTT,CASTSTENTEAFF
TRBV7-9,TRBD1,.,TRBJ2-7,TGTGCCAGCAGCTCCCTGAAAGGGACAGGGAAATCCTACGAGCAGTACTTC,CASSSLKGTGKSYEQYF
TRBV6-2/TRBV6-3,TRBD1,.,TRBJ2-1,TGTGCCAGCAGCCCCTTCACAGGGGGCCCATACAATGAGCAGTTCTTC,CASSPFTGGPYNEQFF
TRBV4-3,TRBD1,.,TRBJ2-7,TGCGCCAGCAGCCAAGAAAGGGGGCACAGCTCCTACGAGCAGTACTTC,CASSQERGHSSYEQYF
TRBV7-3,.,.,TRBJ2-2,TGTGCCAGCAGCGACTATCGCGACGGGGAGCTGTTTTTT,CASSDYRDGELFF
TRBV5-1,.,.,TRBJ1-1,TGCGCCAGCAGCCCGGTGCAGGGTCCGGCTGAAGCTTTCTTT,CASSPVQGPAEAFF